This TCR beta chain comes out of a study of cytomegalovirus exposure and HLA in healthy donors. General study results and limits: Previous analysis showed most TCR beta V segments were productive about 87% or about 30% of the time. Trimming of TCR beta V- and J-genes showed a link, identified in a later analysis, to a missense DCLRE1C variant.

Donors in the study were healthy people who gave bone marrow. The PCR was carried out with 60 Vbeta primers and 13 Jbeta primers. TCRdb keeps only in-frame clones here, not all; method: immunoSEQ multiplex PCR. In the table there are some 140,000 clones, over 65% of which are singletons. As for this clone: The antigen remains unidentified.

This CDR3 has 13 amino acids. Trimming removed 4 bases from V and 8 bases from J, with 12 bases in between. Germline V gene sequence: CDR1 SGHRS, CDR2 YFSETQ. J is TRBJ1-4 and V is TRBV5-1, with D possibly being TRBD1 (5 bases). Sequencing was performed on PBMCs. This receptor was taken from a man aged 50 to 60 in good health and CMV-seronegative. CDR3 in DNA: TGCGCCAGCAGCGGAGGGACTGGCGAAAAACTGTTTTTT. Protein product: CASSGGTGEKLFF.